The rows below give T cell receptor beta chains drawn from one sample of a study of technical replicates of blood from a few donors. Assay: immunoSEQ multiplex PCR; the TCRdb copy retains only in-frame clones and omits some. The sample shows under 85,000 clones, around 97% of them seen only once. The sequenced sample consisted of T cells isolated from PBMCs. The source of these receptors is a human donor in good health. Both conserved end residues are part of each CDR3. A D gene is named only where the DNA matches it firmly. The size field is filled for only some rows; it gives once, few, many or a size class.

TRBD1	TRBV5-8	-	TRBJ1-2	CASRFWAGTGSYGYTF	TGTGCCAGCAGGTTTTGGGCCGGGACAGGGAGCTATGGCTACACCTTC
TRBD2	TRBV5-4	-	TRBJ2-1	CASSLGLTYNEQFF	TGTGCCAGCAGCCTGGGACTAACTTACAATGAGCAGTTCTTC
-	TRBV10-3	once	TRBJ1-1	CASKWGGLENTEAFF	TGTGCCTCCAAATGGGGGGGGCTTGAGAACACTGAAGCTTTCTTT
-	TRBV27	-	TRBJ1-4	CASSFDRTTNEKLFF	TGTGCCAGCAGTTTCGACAGGACAACTAATGAAAAACTGTTTTTT
-	TRBV19	-	TRBJ1-1	CASSIVDNTRTEAFF	TGTGCCAGTAGTATAGTGGACAACACGAGGACTGAAGCTTTCTTT
-	TRBV2	-	TRBJ2-7	CASSEGLTGTYEQYF	TGTGCCAGCAGTGAAGGGCTCACAGGGACCTACGAGCAGTACTTC
-	TRBV5-1	-	TRBJ1-1	CASSFQENTPNTEAFF	TGCGCCAGCAGCTTTCAGGAAAACACACCGAACACTGAAGCTTTCTTT
TRBD1	TRBV27	-	TRBJ2-7	CASSLSSGQPYEQYF	TGTGCCAGCAGTTTATCGTCGGGACAGCCCTACGAGCAGTACTTC
-	TRBV10-1	-	TRBJ2-7	CASSEGIYEQYF	TGCGCCAGCAGTGAGGGCATCTACGAGCAGTACTTC
TRBD1	TRBV27	-	TRBJ1-1	CASSFPGQAEAFF	TGTGCCAGCAGTTTCCCCGGACAGGCTGAAGCTTTCTTT
-	TRBV25-1	-	TRBJ1-5	CASREGNQPQHF	TGTGCCAGCAGGGAGGGGAATCAGCCCCAGCATTTT
TRBD2	TRBV27	-	TRBJ2-3	CASGLGGGASGDTQYF	TGTGCCAGCGGTTTGGGCGGGGGGGCCTCCGGAGATACGCAGTATTTT
TRBD2	TRBV7-9	-	TRBJ2-1	CASSLVGREGNEQFF	TGTGCCAGCAGCTTAGTGGGGAGGGAGGGCAATGAGCAGTTCTTC
-	TRBV5-1	-	TRBJ2-2	CASSPDRSNTGELFF	TGCGCCAGCAGCCCCGACCGTAGCAACACCGGGGAGCTGTTTTTT
TRBD2	TRBV12-5	-	TRBJ2-7	CASGYPGLAGGPPYEQYF	TGTGCTAGTGGTTATCCGGGACTAGCGGGCGGCCCCCCCTACGAGCAGTACTTC
TRBD1	TRBV7-3	once	TRBJ1-2	CASSLTKGGRGYTF	TGTGCCAGCAGCTTAACCAAAGGGGGCAGGGGCTACACCTTC
-	TRBV7-9	-	TRBJ2-7	CASSFMSSYEQYF	TGTGCCAGCAGCTTCATGAGCTCCTACGAGCAGTACTTC
TRBD2	TRBV25-1	-	TRBJ2-7	CASSSGAHYEQYF	TGTGCCAGCAGTAGCGGGGCTCACTACGAGCAGTACTTC
-	TRBV15	-	TRBJ2-2	CATSREWGAGELFF	TGTGCCACCAGCAGAGAATGGGGGGCCGGGGAGCTGTTTTTT
-	TRBV4-1	-	TRBJ2-2	CASSQEGPGELFF	TGCGCCAGCAGCCAAGAGGGGCCCGGGGAGCTGTTTTTT
-	TRBV14	-	TRBJ2-5	CASSTQGQETQYF	TGTGCCAGCAGCACACAGGGCCAAGAGACCCAGTACTTC